The 30 T cell receptor beta chains reported below all come from one sample, sequenced in a study of blood T cell repertoires in COVID-19. TCRdb keeps only in-frame clones here, not all; method: immunoSEQ multiplex PCR. The table includes more than 35,000 clones, 70% to 90% detected once. Sequencing was performed on peripheral blood. These receptors were obtained from a human donor in a cohort sampled during active COVID-19.

This clone was observed once. The V and J genes are TRBV21-1 and TRBJ2-7; TRBD1 is taken as the D call from the table, unchecked against the DNA. TRBV21-1 is described as a pseudogene. The CDR3 is made up of 15 amino acids. The CDR3 DNA reads as TGTGCCAGCCCCACCCGGGACAGGGGGCCGTACGAGCAGTACTTC. This gives the protein CASPTRDRGPYEQYF.

This chain links TRBV5-1 with TRBJ1-4; 8 positions match TRBD1. Germline V lookup: CDR1 SGHRS, CDR2 YFSETQ. The CDR3 runs 16 residues. After removal of 0 bases from V and 8 bases from J, the junction contained 9 bases not matched to a gene. CDR3 residues: CASSLGGTGFGEKLFF. CDR3 DNA: TGCGCCAGCAGCTTGGGTGGGACAGGATTTGGAGAAAAACTGTTTTTT.

J is TRBJ2-1 and V is TRBV6-4, with D possibly TRBD2 on 6 matching bases. The CDR3 loop spans 15 amino acids. Deletions cut 0 bases from V and 4 bases from J, with 10 bases between. Per the germline V gene, CDR1 is MRHNA and CDR2 is SNTAGT. The CDR3 here is CASSDSAGLYNEQFF. The CDR3 DNA reads TGTGCCAGCAGTGACTCGGCGGGACTGTACAATGAGCAGTTCTTC.

The J gene is TRBJ2-3, the V gene TRBV5-1; 14 positions match TRBD2. The V gene's germline CDR1 is SGHRS and CDR2 YFSETQ. CDR3 length: 21 residues. The V segment lost 0 bases and the J segment 0 bases; nucleotides outside the gene matches: 12. CDR3 coding DNA: TGCGCCAGCAGCTTGGGAGGACTAGCGGGGGGCCAACACCCTAGCACAGATACGCAGTATTTT. As protein: CASSLGGLAGGQHPSTDTQYF.

The rearrangement joins TRBV2 to TRBJ1-6, with 7 bases lining up with TRBD1. The V gene's germline CDR1 is SNHLY and CDR2 FYNNEI. This CDR3 is 13 amino acids long. The V gene end was trimmed by 10 bases and the J gene end by 6 bases; junction bases not matched to a gene: 6. DNA for the CDR3: TGTGCCACTCAGACAGGGCTTAATTCACCCCTCCACTTT. This translates into CATQTGLNSPLHF.

The rearrangement joins TRBV27 to TRBJ1-4; no clear D. Germline V lookup: CDR1 MNHEY, CDR2 SMNVEV (reference sequence). The V end was cut by 6 bases, the J end by 10 bases, with 12 bases between. This CDR3 is built from 12 residues. The CDR3 is CASSLIEGKLFF. Here the CDR3 DNA reads TGTGCCAGCAGCCTCATAGAGGGAAAACTGTTTTTT.

This rearrangement joins TRBV6-5 to TRBJ2-7, with 9 bases lining up with TRBD1. CDR1 is MNHEY and CDR2 is SVGAGI in the germline V gene. The CDR3 is 14 residues long. The V segment lost 8 bases and the J segment 6 bases; nucleotides outside the gene matches: 11. CDR3 residues: CASLEWTGAAEQYF. DNA for the CDR3: TGTGCCAGCCTGGAATGGACAGGGGCGGCCGAGCAGTACTTC.

The V gene is TRBV6-6, the J gene TRBJ2-1; D not certain. Germline V gene lookup returns CDR1 MNHNY and CDR2 SVGAGI (reference sequence). V was shortened by 8 bases and J by 10 bases, with 9 bases between the two germline ends. The CDR3 runs 10 residues. This chain's CDR3 is CASALGEQFF. In nucleotides, the CDR3 is TGTGCCAGCGCACTGGGCGAGCAGTTCTTC.

CDR3 in DNA: TGCGCCAGCAGCGACGTAAAGGGGACAGGGGTAGGTGAGCAGTTCTTC. Translated: CASSDVKGTGVGEQFF. V and J are TRBV4-1 and TRBJ2-1; 10 bases are shared with TRBD1. CDR3 length equals 16 residues. Germline V gene data show CDR1 as MGHRA and CDR2 as YSYEKL. V lost 5 bases and J lost 9; bases outside the gene matches: 13.

The chain carries TRBV4-1 and TRBJ1-1; no clear D. With 4 bases removed from V and 3 bases from J, the gap between germline ends came to 12 bases. The CDR3 contains 14 residues. The V gene's germline CDR1 is MGHRA and CDR2 YSYEKL. CDR3 region: CASSRLGRDTEAFF. For the CDR3, the DNA is TGCGCCAGCAGCCGGCTGGGGAGGGACACTGAAGCTTTCTTT.

The V gene is TRBV6-2 or TRBV6-3, the J gene TRBJ2-7; unclear D gene. Germline CDR1 reads MNHEY; CDR2 reads SVGEGT. Between the trimmed V and J ends, which lost 6 bases and 0 bases, there was a span of 9 bases. The CDR3 loop spans 13 amino acids. CDR3 DNA sequence: TGTGCCAGCAGCCCCGCTAGCTCCTACGAGCAGTACTTC. Translating gives CASSPASSYEQYF.

J is TRBJ2-3 and V is TRBV6-2 or TRBV6-3; tentative D call: TRBD2 (7 bases). This CDR3 is 15 amino acids long. The V gene lost 5 bases and the J gene lost 8 bases, with 20 bases spanning the gap. Germline V gene sequence: CDR1 MNHEY, CDR2 SVGEGT. CDR3 sequence: CASSTGGWSKRTQYF. The DNA for the CDR3 is TGTGCCAGCAGTACGGGGGGCTGGTCCAAGCGTACGCAGTATTTT.

This clone was seen just once. This chain joins TRBV2 and TRBJ2-5, with a weak D call TRBD1 (6 bases). The CDR3 extends over 13 amino acids. Trimming cost V 6 bases and J 4 bases, with 12 bases left between them. Looked up from germline, CDR1 is SNHLY and CDR2 is FYNNEI. CDR3 protein: CASSLQGAETQYF. CDR3 sequence (DNA): TGTGCCAGCAGCCTACAGGGTGCAGAGACCCAGTACTTC.

The chain joins TRBV5-1 to TRBJ1-1, with TRBD1 identical over 8 bases. J was trimmed by 2 bases and V by 4 bases; bases with no gene match: 7. The CDR3 consists of 15 residues. Germline V CDR1 and CDR2: SGHRS, YFSETQ. CDR3 amino acids: CASSPDRGRNTEAFF. The CDR3 region has the DNA TGCGCCAGCAGCCCAGACAGGGGTCGAAACACTGAAGCTTTCTTT.

The chain combines TRBV7-9 with TRBJ2-6; 8 bases map to TRBD1. Losses at the gene ends were 5 bases for V and 0 bases for J; bases not matched to a gene: 9. This CDR3 has 18 amino acids. From germline, CDR1 is SEHNR and CDR2 FQNEAQ (reference sequence). The CDR3 protein is CASSPRGQGTSGANVLTF. The CDR3 DNA is TGTGCCAGCAGCCCCAGAGGACAGGGAACCTCTGGGGCCAACGTCCTGACTTTC.

J is TRBJ1-1 and V is TRBV6-6; 10 nucleotides line up with TRBD1. V shed 11 bases, J shed 4 bases, and the junction held 10 bases outside the gene matches. The CDR3 has 14 residues. Germline assignment: CDR1 MNHNY and CDR2 SVGAGI (reference sequence). The CDR3 reads CAAVSGQGFTEAFF. The CDR3 nucleotides are TGTGCCGCGGTTTCGGGACAGGGGTTCACTGAAGCTTTCTTT.

The chain is built from TRBV6-1 and TRBJ2-7; D may be TRBD2 (6 bases). The length of the CDR3 is 15 residues. Deletions cut 3 bases from V and 3 bases from J, with 15 bases between. Germline assignment: CDR1 MNHNS and CDR2 SASEGT. CDR3 in DNA: TGTGCCAGCAGTGAGTGGGTGGAGGGGATCTACGAGCAGTACTTC. Encoded protein: CASSEWVEGIYEQYF.

Here the CDR3 DNA reads TGTGCCTCAAGTTCTGGAGGGACGAACACTGAAGCTTTCTTT. It codes for CASSSGGTNTEAFF. The J gene is TRBJ1-1, the V gene TRBV18; a weak D match, TRBD1 (5 bases). Deletions cut 11 bases from V and 1 base from J, with 17 bases between. CDR3 length: 14 residues. The germline gives CDR1 KGHSH, CDR2 LQKENI.

This clone was observed a handful of times. The chain employs TRBV28 and TRBJ2-7; 8 nucleotides line up with TRBD1. Trimming at V came to 4 bases and at J to 4 bases, leaving 12 bases not matched to a gene. The germline CDR1 and CDR2 sequences are MDHEN and SYDVKM. This CDR3 is built from 16 residues. CDR3 sequence (DNA): TGTGCCAGCAGTTATAATCAGGGGGCTATCGGGTACGAGCAGTACTTC. Translated: CASSYNQGAIGYEQYF.

The chain combines TRBV5-1 with TRBJ2-2; 9 bases map to TRBD1. This CDR3 region has 15 residues. V was pared by 4 bases and J by 7 bases, with 8 bases of the junction left unmatched. Germline values: CDR1 SGHRS, CDR2 YFSETQ. The DNA for the CDR3 is TGCGCCAGCAGCCCTCAGACAGGGGGGAACGGGGAGCTGTTTTTT. It yields the protein CASSPQTGGNGELFF.

This clone appeared once. J is TRBJ2-5 and V is TRBV6-5, with TRBD2 identical over 8 bases. Germline V gives CDR1 MNHEY, CDR2 SVGAGI. The V and J ends lost 4 bases and 0 bases, in that order; junction bases with no gene match: 7. This CDR3 has 16 amino acids. In DNA, the CDR3 is TGTGCCAGCAGTTCCTGGACTAGCTCGTACCAAGAGACCCAGTACTTC. Translated, it gives CASSSWTSSYQETQYF.

This clone was seen just once. The rearrangement joins TRBV2 to TRBJ2-7; a possible D gene is TRBD2 (6 bases). Germline CDR1 and CDR2: SNHLY and FYNNEI. The CDR3 is made up of 18 amino acids. V lost 0 bases and J lost 2, with 20 bases in between. CDR3 sequence (DNA): TGTGCCAGCAGTGAAGCGCTCCCGGTCGGTAGCGGCACCTACGAGCAGTACTTC. It yields the protein CASSEALPVGSGTYEQYF.

The rearrangement joins TRBV5-1 to TRBJ2-2; the D gene is possibly TRBD1 (5 bases). Trimming pared 0 bases from V and 6 bases from J, leaving 9 bases between. The CDR3 runs to 14 residues. Germline V CDR1 and CDR2: SGHRS, YFSETQ. CDR3 coding DNA: TGCGCCAGCAGCTTGGAAGGGGTCCCCGGGGAGCTGTTTTTT. Its translation: CASSLEGVPGELFF.

The CDR3 DNA is TGTGCCAGCAGTTACTCGACAGGGTCCGGCTACACCTTC. Translating gives CASSYSTGSGYTF. V usage is TRBV6-5 and J usage is TRBJ1-2, with 7 nucleotides matching TRBD1. The germline V gene encodes CDR1 MNHEY and CDR2 SVGAGI. Unmatched junction bases numbered 3, after V lost 0 bases and J lost 8 bases. CDR3 length: 13 amino acids.

The chain employs TRBV5-1 and TRBJ2-7; 10 positions agree with TRBD1. Germline lookup yields CDR1 SGHRS and CDR2 YFSETQ. V gave up 3 bases and J gave up 6 bases; unmatched junction bases: 9. The CDR3 totals 15 residues. This chain's CDR3 is CASSSDRGLPLEQYF. The CDR3 DNA follows: TGCGCCAGCAGCTCTGACAGGGGGCTGCCCCTCGAGCAGTACTTC.

This chain links TRBV4-1 with TRBJ1-1, with D possibly being TRBD1 (5 bases). The CDR3 is made up of 14 amino acids. Germline CDR1 MGHRA, CDR2 YSYEKL. The germline V and J ends were trimmed by 0 bases and 3 bases, with 8 bases remaining between them. CDR3 residues: CASSQEWGDTEAFF. As DNA, the CDR3 is TGCGCCAGCAGCCAAGAATGGGGGGACACTGAAGCTTTCTTT.

The V gene is TRBV7-2, the J gene TRBJ2-7, with a tentative D call TRBD2 (6 bases). This CDR3 region has 13 residues. Germline CDR1 and CDR2: SGHTA and FQGNSA. The V and J ends lost 3 bases and 12 bases respectively, with 18 bases between them. CDR3: CASSFTGTSFLYF. CDR3 nucleotide sequence: TGTGCCAGCAGCTTCACCGGGACTTCATTCCTGTACTTC.

This clone occurred a few times. The chain carries TRBV6-4 and TRBJ1-6; the D is unclear. The CDR3 is 13 residues long. Trimming took 6 bases from V and 10 from J, leaving 13 bases between them. The germline V gene encodes CDR1 MRHNA and CDR2 SNTAGT. The CDR3 coding sequence is TGTGCCAGCAGGCCCAAGGGCGGGTCACCCCTCCACTTT. Translated: CASRPKGGSPLHF.

The chain combines TRBV28 with TRBJ2-3; D unresolved. V lost 6 bases, J lost 1 base, and 8 bases lay in between. CDR3 length equals 13 residues. CDR1 is MDHEN and CDR2 is SYDVKM in the germline V gene. The CDR3 DNA is TGTGCCAGCAGGACTCGCCGCACAGATACGCAGTATTTT. Protein: CASRTRRTDTQYF.

This sequence joins TRBV21-1 and TRBJ2-7; TRBD1, as called in the table, went unchecked against the DNA. TRBV21-1 is designated a pseudogene. The CDR3 is 17 residues long. CDR3 sequence (DNA): TGTGCCAGCACCGAAGCCCGGACAGGGCCGGGCTCCTACGAGCAGTACTTC. It is translated as CASTEARTGPGSYEQYF.